This T cell receptor beta chain appears in the sequencing data of a study of regulatory T cells in long-lasting Graves disease. The time point here: newly diagnosed GD, antithyroid drugs for less than 3 months. PBMC-extracted RNA yielded the TCR library. Guidelines of the American Thyroid Association were used to diagnose Graves' disease. Overall study results and limits: Sample size was small, which may have lowered accuracy.

This clonotype came up many times. What it binds is unknown. Arm-PCR of CDR3 regions with iRepertoire HTBI primers generated TCR beta libraries. TCRdb reprocessed the multiplex PCR reads with MiXCR, giving one entry per CDR3 protein. The sample lists approximately 350,000 distinct CDR3 sequences, 10% to 15% occurring once. These records were also assigned to another study, of T cells in Graves' hyperthyroidism and ophthalmopathy. That source reports: Subjects aged 18 to 65 presented with newly diagnosed hyperthyroidism of less than 2 months' duration. Any patient presenting with uncontrolled infection, other autoimmune disease, pregnancy or lactation was left out.

The sequences come from peripheral blood mononuclear cells (PBMCs), collected at new diagnosis, from a patient treated with antithyroid drugs. The receptor was isolated from a woman between 18 and 29 years old with Graves disease.

The CDR3 DNA follows: TGTGCCAGCAGCGGGACAGGGGGCGTCGACACTGAAGCTTTCTTT. This translates into CASSGTGGVDTEAFF. The chain employs TRBV7-2 and TRBJ1-1; 12 bases are a match to TRBD1. With 5 bases clipped from V and 3 bases from J, the junction kept 4 bases outside the gene matches. This CDR3 has 15 residues. The V gene's germline CDR1 is SGHTA and CDR2 FQGNSA.